The 9 T cell receptor beta chains presented below share a single source sample, sequenced in a study of blood T cell repertoires in COVID-19. Profiling relied on immunoSEQ multiplex PCR, and the TCRdb table lists in-frame clones only, not all of them. The sample lists about 250,000 clones; over 70% were seen once. The material sequenced was PBMCs or T cells enriched from blood (not recorded which). Receptors originate from a woman aged 40 to 50 who had been exposed to COVID-19.

V is TRBV3-1 (or the pseudogene TRBV3-2) and J is TRBJ2-2; D unresolved. Trimming removed 4 bases from V and 4 bases from J, with 4 bases in between. The CDR3 totals 12 residues. Germline loops: CDR1 LGHDT, CDR2 YNNKEL (reference sequence). The CDR3, as DNA: TGTGCCAGCAGCCCCGGCACCGGGGAGCTGTTTTTT. It codes for CASSPGTGELFF.

Here the CDR3 reads CASSASISGRADTQYF. In DNA form, the CDR3 reads TGTGCCAGCAGCGCCAGTATAAGCGGGAGAGCAGATACGCAGTATTTT. The chain recombines TRBV9 with TRBJ2-3; 8 bases are a match to TRBD2. Losses at the gene ends were 3 bases for V and 4 bases for J; bases not matched to a gene: 10. The CDR3 spans 16 residues. The germline gives CDR1 SGDLS, CDR2 YYNGEE.

V and J are TRBV6-2 or TRBV6-3 and TRBJ1-2, with 10 bases that match TRBD1. Germline V gene lookup returns CDR1 MNHEY and CDR2 SVGEGT. The V and J ends lost 0 bases and 8 bases, in that order; junction bases with no gene match: 6. This CDR3 comprises 15 residues. In nucleotides, the CDR3 is TGTGCCAGCAGTTACTCGGGACAGGGGCTCGGAGGCTACACCTTC. Its protein is CASSYSGQGLGGYTF.

The V gene is TRBV18, the J gene TRBJ1-4; the D gene is possibly TRBD1 (5 bases). In germline, CDR1 is KGHSH, CDR2 LQKENI. V lost 3 bases, J lost 8 bases, and 13 bases lay in between. The CDR3 has 14 amino acids. The CDR3 DNA follows: TGTGCCAGCTCACCCAGGGTTATCGGAGAAAAACTGTTTTTT. This translates into CASSPRVIGEKLFF.

This rearrangement joins TRBV27 to TRBJ1-1; 8 positions match TRBD1. The trim removed 3 bases at V and 6 bases at J, leaving 12 bases unmatched. The CDR3 runs 16 residues. CDR1 and CDR2 (germline): MNHEY, SMNVEV (reference sequence). CDR3 residues: CASSFDGTGYGAEAFF. The DNA for the CDR3 is TGTGCCAGCAGTTTTGACGGGACAGGCTATGGCGCTGAAGCTTTCTTT.

This chain joins TRBV6-2 or TRBV6-3 and TRBJ2-7; TRBD2 agrees at 10 bases. V shed 0 bases, J shed 2 bases, and the junction held 10 bases outside the gene matches. The CDR3 covers 18 residues. Germline V gene data show CDR1 as MNHEY and CDR2 as SVGEGT. CDR3 region: CASSYSIASGRSPYEQYV. In nucleotides, the CDR3 is TGTGCCAGCAGTTACTCGATCGCTAGCGGGAGAAGCCCCTACGAGCAGTACGTC.

The chain combines TRBV4-2 with TRBJ1-1; 7 nucleotides line up with TRBD1. Unmatched junction bases numbered 3, after V lost 4 bases and J lost 7 bases. CDR3 length equals 12 residues. Germline V CDR1 and CDR2: LGHNA, YNFKEQ. The CDR3 sequence: CASSLRDSEAFF. The CDR3 nucleotides are TGTGCCAGCAGCCTCAGGGACAGTGAAGCTTTCTTT.

The V call is TRBV7-9, the J call TRBJ1-1; 10 nucleotides align to TRBD1. The germline V gene encodes CDR1 SEHNR and CDR2 FQNEAQ (reference sequence). V gave up 6 bases and J gave up 6 bases; unmatched junction bases: 13. The CDR3 sequence is 16 residues long. This chain's CDR3 is CASRRGVGQGVAEAFF. The CDR3 nucleotides are TGTGCCAGCAGGCGAGGGGTAGGACAGGGGGTGGCTGAAGCTTTCTTT.

CDR3 nucleotide sequence: TGTGCCAGCAGCGCGACTAGCGGGGGCACAGATACGCAGTATTTT. Translation: CASSATSGGTDTQYF. The V and J genes are TRBV9 and TRBJ2-3; 11 bases match TRBD2. Germline assignment: CDR1 SGDLS and CDR2 YYNGEE. The CDR3 spans 15 residues. V was pared by 3 bases and J by 1 base, with 1 base of the junction left unmatched.